This T cell receptor (beta chain) was captured by sequencing in a study of OX40 agonist ivuxolimab in advanced cancers. Sequencing used immunoSEQ multiplex PCR; TCRdb keeps in-frame clones, though not all of them. Among 75,000 to 95,000 clones listed, roughly four fifths were seen once. As regards this clone: What it binds is not known.

The germline V gene encodes CDR1 SGHDN and CDR2 FVKESK. V lost 1 base to trimming and J lost 2 bases, with 11 bases between them. The CDR3 sequence is 15 residues long. Findings and limits, study-wide: Among the lowest peripheral clonal expansion occurred in 0.1-3.0 mg/kg partial responders.

The J gene is TRBJ1-2, the V gene TRBV14, with D uncertain. The source of this sequence is an adult with an advanced solid tumor such as melanoma, head and neck, liver or kidney cancer. Sequenced here: CD4+ or CD8+ T cells sorted from blood, sampled in a trial of the OX40 agonist ivuxolimab. CDR3 in amino acids: CASSQGGLRNYGYTF. The CDR3 nucleotides are TGTGCCAGCAGCCAAGGTGGGCTGAGGAACTATGGCTACACCTTC.